The text below deals with one T cell receptor (beta chain). This clone occurred once. No antigen is known for it. No per-base quality is available; no much larger clone lies one base away. This sample is part of a study of cytomegalovirus exposure and HLA in healthy donors (dated by TCRdb to the late 2010s). For the study in its entirety: An earlier analysis of approximately 640 of the donors reported 250 to 300 Gb of sequence data and more than 90 million unique TCR beta sequences from roughly 200 million T cells. Roughly 300 gigabases of sequencing data and tens of millions of unique TCR sequences were included in an early release covering over 600 HLA-typed donors. The genetic ancestry cluster associated with self-reported Caucasian donors included about 81% of the roughly 410 genotyped donors. The aim of the study was to test whether cataloging public T cell receptors could identify signatures of past pathogen exposure. Using immunosequencing, the study profiled T cell repertoires from 500 to 800 subjects and related those repertoires to cytomegalovirus serostatus. Along with the roughly 700-subject first cohort, a separate validation cohort of around 110 different subjects was used. High-throughput TCR immunosequencing, statistical association of individual TCRs with disease status, and machine learning were combined to predict cytomegalovirus infection status. A later analysis re-analyzed previously published TCR beta repertoires from 650 to 800 donors and added high-resolution HLA genotyping to study TCR occurrence patterns. Rather than using new phenotypic data, the later analysis identified candidate immune exposures from TCR beta sequences and from how often those sequences occurred across donors. To decide whether each TCR beta V gene segment behaved as functional or pseudogenic, an earlier analysis of 587 of the donors relied on high-throughput TCR beta sequencing. Donor age, sex, ethnicity and CMV serostatus were compiled together with the repertoire data. In a later genetic analysis, genome-wide SNP genotypes for about 65% of the 666 donors were used, and that subset was treated as a discovery cohort. All discovery cohort repertoires had been generated on a single sequencing platform. HLA typing covered class I and class II loci at four-digit resolution. Typing coverage varied by locus: roughly 629-640 donors for A, B, C, DRB1 and DQB1; approximately 500 for DQA1; over 600 for DPA1; under 490 for DPB1. Four to six DR-DQ haplotypes were handled as single units for association and clustering because linkage in the cohort was strong. Among about 400 genotyped donors of the cohort, an average of approximately 200,000 unique TCR beta nucleotide sequences was sequenced per donor, of which about 19% were non-productive. Overall results and qualifications from the work: A later analysis found that most CMV-associated TCR beta chains appeared HLA-restricted, with HLA associations seemingly driven largely by CMV exposure. Because HLA typing was unavailable for some donors at each locus, only the typed subset was used in association tests. When HLA alleles, especially DR and DQ, strongly co-occurred, TCR associations were difficult to assign to individual alleles. In a later analysis, several top co-occurrence clusters were reported to appear linked to parvovirus B19, influenza, CMV and Epstein-Barr virus. Because the 87-base-pair reads could not distinguish some IMGT-functional V segments, including TRBV6-2 and TRBV6-3, those segments were excluded. A total of about 150 TCR beta chains were listed by the study as associated with cytomegalovirus. A later analysis found that HLA-associated TCR beta chains were more clonally expanded and had lower generation probabilities than equally common non-associated chains. A further reported finding was that TCR beta sequences accurately predicted the HLA-A and HLA-B alleles for most subjects in the first cohort. Immune exposure information for the cohort was limited to CMV serostatus. A later analysis associated around 16,000 TCR beta sequences with specific HLA alleles at a false discovery rate of 0.05. Roughly uniform sequencing depth across donors was assumed in presence/absence analyses, although this assumption may not hold. Only TCR beta chains were sequenced in this cohort, and the absence of alpha or paired-chain data limited detectable features. In a later genetic analysis, a missense DCLRE1C variant was associated with V-gene and J-gene trimming of TCR beta chains, and the association was replicated in an independent cohort. In a later genetic analysis, fewer N-insertions in productive TCRs were reported among donors in an Asian-associated ancestry cluster than the roughly 700-donor mean. The sequencing pipeline was judged likely to have produced a cluster of highly shared sequence variants as a technical artifact. Correlated functional status among segregating V segments might be attributable to linkage disequilibrium, but an unknown experimental factor could not be ruled out. The authors suggested that the approach could potentially be generalized to other disease states and immunological phenotypes. Over 15 rarely observed V segments, including chromosome 9 orphons, were excluded from the earlier analysis of several hundred of the donors because counts were too low. Broadly in line with IMGT annotations, most TCR beta V segments showed up in productive rearrangements about 90% or about 30% of the time in an earlier analysis of around 550 of the donors. Three of the identified cytomegalovirus-associated TCR beta chains were confirmed in vitro to be specific for cytomegalovirus antigens. In both the original and validation cohorts, the classifier was reported to diagnose cytomegalovirus status with high specificity and sensitivity. In a later analysis, the rate of TCR association differed among HLA loci, with DRB1 alleles having the most associated TCRs and HLA-C alleles having the fewest. Across donors, most TCR sequences were observed very rarely, whereas some public TCRs were present in many individuals.

The cohort comprised several hundred healthy bone marrow donors. At the time of sampling, all cohort members were nominally healthy, though unrecorded immune exposures were likely present. The donor was CMV seropositive and was included in the group of 250 to 300 seropositive cohort members. Each donor provided a peripheral blood sample, and peripheral blood mononuclear cells were used for TCR beta sequencing. Genomic DNA was extracted from the blood cell samples with the Qiagen DNeasy Blood Extraction Kit. V loses 4 bases, J loses 1 base, and the germline ends lie 7 bases apart. The germline V gene (reference sequence) gives CDR1 as MNHEY and CDR2 as SMNVEV. CDR3 length: 13 amino acids, cysteine to phenylalanine. Just CDR3 DNA is preserved here, 39 bases in frame from base 1. Library preparation employed the immunoSEQ multiplex PCR assay. A mixture of 60 forward primers for TCR Vbeta segments and 13 reverse primers for TCR Jbeta segments was used in the multiplex PCR. A multiplex PCR assay on genomic DNA amplified the CDR3 region of rearranged TCR beta genes. The amplified TCR beta libraries were sequenced on the Illumina HiSeq System as 87-base-pair reads. Turning to the authors' computational methods: A later analysis tallied 75 million to 95 million unique TCR beta chains across the 600 to 700 repertoires, and some 12 million of those chains were shared by two or more donors. Raw reads were error-corrected and collapsed into unique sequences by a nearest-neighbor algorithm in which closely related sequences were merged to remove PCR and sequencing errors. Alignment of CDR3 sequences to IMGT reference sequences was used to assign V, D and J gene segments. For a sequence to be retained, a match of at least six nucleotides was required to both a V gene segment and a J gene segment. A rearrangement was called productive if the CDR3 had no stop codons and remained in frame with V and J, and every other rearrangement was called non-productive. Following IMGT convention, CDR3 was defined as the stretch from the second conserved V-encoded cysteine to the conserved J-encoded phenylalanine. The earlier analysis of 550 to 650 of the donors excluded any sequence lacking an unambiguous match to a single V gene segment. An earlier analysis of just under 600 of the donors called V segments functional above 56.7% productive rearrangements and segregating when the between-donor standard deviation exceeded 5%. A statistical classification framework was developed to diagnose cytomegalovirus status using the catalog of TCR beta chain sequences. A later analysis assigned V and J genes by comparing TCR nucleotide sequences with IMGT/GENE-DB human TR gene sequences. A later analysis assigned CDR3 sequences and most-parsimonious VDJ recombination scenarios with the TCRdist pipeline. In a later analysis, each TCR beta chain was defined by its CDR3 amino acid sequence together with its V-gene family, and reads without a unique V-gene family were excluded. As a way to deal with suspected cross-contamination and a sequencing artifact, a later analysis dropped 640 or so nucleotide sequences that were highly shared and had low generation probability. In a later analysis, a clonal expansion index was calculated for each public chain from normalized within-repertoire ranks of inferred template counts. A later analysis computed generation probabilities with a VDJ recombination model fitted to out-of-frame rearrangements, and checked the results against IGoR. Hypergeometric tests were used in a later analysis to score TCR-TCR, TCR-HLA and TCR-CMV co-occurrence, with a repertoire-size bias correction applied to the TCR pairs. To estimate false discovery rates, a later analysis permuted the HLA or CMV assignments 20 times. In a later analysis, co-occurring TCRs were grouped using DBSCAN, and TCRdist sequence similarity was added for clustering within HLA-allele-positive subsets. Repertoires with fewer than 30,000 or more than 120,000 public chains, plus five repertoires with anomalous nucleotide sharing, were excluded from co-occurrence clustering. Sourced from immuneACCESS, this table was stored by TCRdb with only in-frame sequences that have V and J called. A share of the clones is absent; for the studies checked, an unresolved V gene accounts for under half, and the remainder has no known explanation. V and J calls plus clone size are reproduced from that table; the DNA served to infer D and trimming. A total of fewer than 95,000 clones appear in this sample, 60% to 75% of them only once. Of the sample, around 15% is held by the ten largest clones.

The chain is made from TRBV27 and TRBJ1-1; the D gene cannot be resolved reliably. The receptor was isolated from a woman aged 35 to 49 in good health and CMV-seropositive. The sample consisted of PBMCs. The CDR3 protein: CASSWARNTEAFF. The sequenced DNA is TGTGCCAGCAGTTGGGCTCGGAACACTGAAGCTTTCTTT.